This passage covers 26 T cell receptor beta chains from one sample sequenced in a study of CD8+CD57+ T cells in acquired aplastic anemia (dated by TCRdb to between 2017 and 2018). Data came from an Illumina HiSeq 2000. Profiling of TCR beta VDJ combinations and CDR3 sequences used genomic DNA as the template. TCRdb cleaned the public reads at Q25 with fastp, built clones with MiXCR and kept in-frame beta chains. Each entry is one CDR3 protein sequence, shown with its most common DNA and genes. Across this sample there are hundreds of thousands of distinct CDR3 sequences, with roughly a third seen only once. Under 0.95% of the sample comes from the top ten. Expansion of CD8+CD57+ cells had been shown by flow cytometry in the patients chosen for sequencing. Sequenced sample: sorted CD4+, CD8+, or CD8+CD57+ T cells (not recorded which) from PBMCs. These receptor sequences come from a human donor with aplastic anemia.

The chain combines TRBV11-1 with TRBJ2-1; TRBD2 aligns across 15 bases. The CDR3 contains 16 residues. CDR1 is SGHAT and CDR2 is FQDESV in the germline V gene (reference sequence). Trimming at V came to 5 bases and at J to 9 bases, leaving 8 bases not matched to a gene. CDR3 DNA: TGTGCCAGCAGCACGGGGACTAGCGGGGGGAGAGGTGAGCAGTTCTTC. This gives the protein CASSTGTSGGRGEQFF. Full variable domain (outside the CDR3, taken from reference TRBV11-1 and TRBJ2-1): EAEVAQSPRYKITEKSQAVAFWCDPISGHATLYWYRQILGQGPELLVQFQDESVVDDSQLPKDRFSAERLKGVDSTLKIQPAELGDSAMYLCASSTGTSGGRGEQFFGPGTRLTVL.

This clonotype occurred many times. The V call is TRBV5-1, the J call TRBJ1-2, with D uncertain. V gave up 0 bases and J gave up 3 bases, with 9 bases separating them. The CDR3 contains 14 residues. CDR1 SGHRS and CDR2 YFSETQ come from the germline V gene. CDR3 protein: CASSLEGSDYGYTF. CDR3 DNA sequence: TGCGCCAGCAGCTTGGAAGGGTCAGACTATGGCTACACCTTC.

The V gene is TRBV12-3 or TRBV12-4, the J gene TRBJ2-1; TRBD2 matches 7 bases. CDR3 size: 13 residues. V was pared by 4 bases and J by 8 bases, with 5 bases of the junction left unmatched. CDR3: CASSSGGRHEQFF. For the CDR3, the DNA is TGTGCCAGCAGTTCGGGGGGTCGGCATGAGCAGTTCTTC.

The V and J genes are TRBV5-4 and TRBJ1-1; D is possibly TRBD1 (5 bases). In germline, CDR1 is SGHNT, CDR2 YYREEE (reference sequence). This CDR3 region has 16 residues. V was trimmed by 4 bases and J by 1 base, leaving 17 bases between them. The CDR3 is CASSVSPGPTNTEAFF. CDR3 nucleotide sequence: TGTGCCAGCAGCGTTTCCCCGGGACCGACGAACACTGAAGCTTTCTTT.

The chain recombines TRBV20-1 with TRBJ2-3; D perhaps matches TRBD2 (6 bases). V dropped 5 bases and J dropped 3 bases, with 15 bases sitting between them. CDR1 is DFQATT and CDR2 is SNEGSKA in the germline V gene (reference sequence). The length of the CDR3 is 14 residues. DNA for the CDR3: TGCAGTGCTCGTTGGTTTAGCGGAACAGATACGCAGTATTTT. This gives the protein CSARWFSGTDTQYF.

In its sample, this clonotype was seen a few times. The chain has TRBV30 and TRBJ1-2, with D perhaps TRBD1 (6 bases). Germline values: CDR1 GTSNPN, CDR2 SVGIG (reference sequence). The CDR3 is 13 amino acids. Trimming stripped 5 bases from V and 8 bases from J, with 18 bases between. The CDR3 reads CAWGGQGIGGYTF. Here the CDR3 DNA reads TGTGCCTGGGGGGGGCAAGGGATTGGAGGCTACACCTTC.

This clonotype has a count of ten or more. The chain joins TRBV10-3 to TRBJ2-7, with D possibly matching TRBD1 (6 bases). V gave up 2 bases and J gave up 6 bases, with 8 bases separating them. The CDR3 contains 12 residues. The germline gives CDR1 ENHRY, CDR2 SYGVKD. The CDR3 DNA follows: TGTGCCATCAGTGAGCAACAGGGCGAGCAGTACTTC. Its protein is CAISEQQGEQYF.

This clonotype was seen a few times. V usage is TRBV6-1 and J usage is TRBJ1-2, with unresolved D. This CDR3 contains 13 residues. The germline V gene has CDR1 MNHNS and CDR2 SASEGT. Trimming left V 0 bases short and J 7 bases short, with 9 bases between. In DNA, the CDR3 is TGTGCCAGCAGTGAAGCGGGCGTCGGTGGCTACACCTTC. This gives the protein CASSEAGVGGYTF.

Many counts were recorded for this clonotype. The chain recombines TRBV7-2 with TRBJ2-2; perhaps TRBD1 as D (6 bases). The CDR3 covers 14 residues. Trimming removed 3 bases from V and 6 bases from J, with 11 bases in between. Germline V gene sequence: CDR1 SGHTA, CDR2 FQGNSA. The CDR3 region has the DNA TGTGCCAGCAGCTTCGTTTCAGGGGCCGGGGAGCTGTTTTTT. Translated, it gives CASSFVSGAGELFF.

The chain uses TRBV20-1 and TRBJ1-1; D remains ambiguous. The length of the CDR3 is 15 residues. Germline V CDR1 and CDR2: DFQATT, SNEGSKA (reference sequence). The V end was cut by 0 bases, the J end by 3 bases, with 14 bases between. CDR3 nucleotide sequence: TGCAGTGCTAGAGACGTTGAAGTACAGCACACTGAAGCTTTCTTT. Translated, it gives CSARDVEVQHTEAFF.

The chain uses TRBV3-1 and TRBJ2-1, with 8 bases aligning to TRBD2. Germline V gene sequence: CDR1 LGHDT, CDR2 YNNKEL (reference sequence). J was trimmed by 6 bases and V by 6 bases; bases with no gene match: 7. This CDR3 spans 14 amino acids. The CDR3, as DNA: TGTGCCAGCAGGAGCGGGAGAGGTGTCAATGAGCAGTTCTTC. Amino acids: CASRSGRGVNEQFF.

This clonotype was detected many times. The rearrangement uses TRBV9 and TRBJ1-2, with 7 bases that match TRBD1. The length of the CDR3 is 17 residues. Per germline, CDR1 SGDLS and CDR2 YYNGEE. The V segment lost 3 bases and the J segment 2 bases; nucleotides outside the gene matches: 13. In DNA form, the CDR3 reads TGTGCCAGCAGCGGAACAGGGGTGAACATGATCAACTATGGCTACACCTTC. It encodes CASSGTGVNMINYGYTF.

This clonotype was found many times. The J gene is TRBJ2-7, the V gene TRBV7-2; D is unresolved. With 5 bases removed from V and 3 bases from J, the gap between germline ends came to 5 bases. The length of the CDR3 is 11 residues. Germline values: CDR1 SGHTA, CDR2 FQGNSA. CDR3 protein: CASSSLYEQYF. The CDR3 nucleotides are TGTGCCAGCAGCAGTCTCTACGAGCAGTACTTC.

With regard to this clonotype: A read error is possible here, since a much larger clone lies one base away. The conserved phenylalanine or tryptophan normally closing the CDR3 is absent here, so this likely arose from a read error. This sequence joins TRBV5-6 and TRBJ1-2, with 7 bases identical to TRBD1. Germline V gene sequence: CDR1 SGHDT, CDR2 YYEEEE. CDR3 length equals 13 residues. Unmatched junction bases numbered 6, after V lost 0 bases and J lost 10 bases. This CDR3 is CASSLAGQFLYTL. DNA for the CDR3: TGTGCCAGCAGCTTGGCGGGACAGTTTCTCTACACCCTC.

The chain joins TRBV10-2 to TRBJ2-7, with TRBD1 matching 10 bases. This CDR3 comprises 13 residues. V lost 7 bases to trimming and J lost 6 bases; unmatched junction nucleotides: 6. Per germline, CDR1 WSHSY and CDR2 SAAADI. CDR3: CASKQDRGSEQYF. The CDR3 nucleotides read TGCGCCAGCAAGCAGGACAGGGGGTCCGAGCAGTACTTC.

This clonotype was observed a few times. V is TRBV12-3 or TRBV12-4 and J is TRBJ2-5, with D perhaps being TRBD1 or TRBD2 (5 bases each). V was shortened by 3 bases and J by 6 bases, with 20 bases between the two germline ends. The CDR3 contains 16 residues. DNA for the CDR3: TGTGCCAGCAGTTTTCGTCCAGTTGGGGACCAGCAGACCCAGTACTTC. It specifies CASSFRPVGDQQTQYF.

This clonotype was detected ten times or more. V and J are TRBV7-9 and TRBJ1-1; perhaps TRBD1 as D (5 bases). Per germline, CDR1 SEHNR and CDR2 FQNEAQ (reference sequence). The CDR3 loop spans 14 amino acids. V dropped 1 base and J dropped 2 bases, with 8 bases sitting between them. As DNA, the CDR3 is TGTGCCAGCAGCTTAGGAGGGGCTAACACTGAAGCTTTCTTT. Its protein is CASSLGGANTEAFF.

This clonotype was observed many times. This chain joins TRBV24-1 and TRBJ2-3, with D maybe TRBD2 (6 bases). Trimming left V 4 bases short and J 0 bases short, with 10 bases between. Per the germline V gene, CDR1 is KGHDR and CDR2 is SFDVKD. The CDR3 runs to 15 residues. The CDR3 DNA follows: TGTGCCACCAGTGACCAAACTAGCAGCACAGATACGCAGTATTTT. Its translation is CATSDQTSSTDTQYF.

J is TRBJ2-1 and V is TRBV24-1, with TRBD1 identical over 7 bases. CDR1 is KGHDR and CDR2 is SFDVKD in the germline V gene. The CDR3 contains 15 residues. Trimming cost V 5 bases and J 6 bases; bases outside gene matches: 9. The CDR3 nucleotides are TGTGCCACCAGTGTTGGTTCGGACAGGAGCAATGAGCAGTTCTTC. It yields the protein CATSVGSDRSNEQFF.

The gene calls are TRBV29-1 and TRBJ1-1; possibly TRBD1 for D (5 bases). This CDR3 comprises 12 residues. Germline CDR1 reads SQVTM; CDR2 reads ANQGSEA. The V gene lost 3 bases and the J gene lost 5 bases, with 10 bases spanning the gap. The DNA of the CDR3 is TGCAGCGTTGATACAGGAAGGACTGAAGCTTTCTTT. Translating gives CSVDTGRTEAFF.

Turning to this clonotype: This may be a read error, as it is one base from a much larger clone. The gene calls are TRBV9 and TRBJ2-5, with 9 bases lining up with TRBD1. The CDR3 totals 14 residues. With 4 bases clipped from V and 4 bases from J, the junction kept 5 bases outside the gene matches. Germline CDR1 SGDLS, CDR2 YYNGEE. The CDR3 sequence is CASSRDRGRETQYF. The CDR3 nucleotides are TGTGCCAGCAGCCGTGACAGGGGGAGAGAGACCCAGTACTTC. The full variable domain, its missing parts supplied by reference TRBV9 and TRBJ2-5, is DSGVTQTPKHLITATGQRVTLRCSPRSGDLSVYWYQQSLDQGLQFLIQYYNGEERAKGNILERFSAQQFPDLHSELNLSSLELGDSALYFCASSRDRGRETQYFGPGTRLLVL.

A remark on this clonotype: A much larger clone lies one base from this, so it may be a read error. DNA of the CDR3: TGTGCCAGTCTCCCCAACGGGCAGGCTGGGTCACCCCTCCACTTT. Translation gives CASLPNGQAGSPLHF. The chain recombines TRBV19 with TRBJ1-6, with D unclear. Germline V gene sequence: CDR1 LNHDA, CDR2 SQIVND (reference sequence). The V end lost 8 bases, the J end lost 10 bases, and 21 bases lay between the germline ends. This CDR3 is built from 15 residues.

Points on this clonotype: Possible read error: a much larger clone is one base away. V and J are TRBV24-1 and TRBJ1-6; a weak D match, TRBD1 (6 bases). The CDR3 has 14 amino acids. Trimming removed 6 bases from V and 7 bases from J, with 12 bases in between. Germline CDR1 and CDR2: KGHDR and SFDVKD. The CDR3 nucleotides read TGTGCCACCAGTTATAGCAGGGGAAATTCACCCCTCCACTTT. It yields the protein CATSYSRGNSPLHF.

About this clonotype: This could be a read error, since a much larger clone is one nucleotide away. CDR3 in DNA: TGTGCCAGCAGCCAAGATCCACTCTCGTCTAACTATGGCGACACCTTC. It yields the protein CASSQDPLSSNYGDTF. The V call is TRBV4-2, the J call TRBJ1-2; no firm D call. This CDR3 contains 16 residues. CDR1 and CDR2 (germline): LGHNA, YNFKEQ.

The genes are TRBV19 and TRBJ2-2, with 10 positions matching TRBD2. V dropped 5 bases and J dropped 6; count of bases not matched to a gene: 9. Germline assignment: CDR1 LNHDA and CDR2 SQIVND (reference sequence). The CDR3 runs to 16 residues. The CDR3 here is CASSEASGRKPGELFF. CDR3 DNA sequence: TGTGCCAGTAGTGAGGCTAGCGGGAGAAAGCCCGGGGAGCTGTTTTTT.

This clonotype was seen at least ten times. The rearrangement joins TRBV25-1 to TRBJ2-5; 12 bases map to TRBD2. Germline values: CDR1 MGHDK, CDR2 SYGVNS. The CDR3 totals 16 residues. J gave up 4 bases and V 4 bases, and 7 bases lay outside the gene matches. For the CDR3, the DNA is TGTGCCAGCAGTGGGGACCCGGGACTAGCGGGAGAGACCCAGTACTTC. Protein product: CASSGDPGLAGETQYF.